The sequence of this TCR beta chain was determined in a study of T cell responses to AZD1222 COVID-19 vaccine. This CDR3 spans 13 amino acids. V lost 10 bases to trimming and J lost 3 bases, with 15 bases between them. From germline, CDR1 is ENHRY and CDR2 SYGVKD. As regards this clone: The antigen is not known.

The table came from immunoSEQ multiplex PCR; TCRdb's copy has only in-frame clones and leaves some out. The table includes roughly 180,000 clones, 80% to 95% detected once. Broader study findings: Mostly white British, mostly female donors; authors suggested clonal diversity may be underestimated.

The sequence was obtained from an adult who received the AZD1222 COVID-19 vaccine. This sequence joins TRBV10-3 and TRBJ1-2, with D tentatively TRBD1 (6 bases). The sequencing here drew on peripheral blood, taken 28 days after the second AZD1222 dose. The CDR3 nucleotides read TGTGCCACGGACAGTGGGAGGGACTATGGCTACACCTTC. It encodes CATDSGRDYGYTF.